Included here is one T cell receptor beta chain sequence, with context. Antigen: not known. The CDR3 spans 15 residues. V gave up 4 bases and J gave up 5 bases, with 19 bases separating them. Germline V CDR1 and CDR2: SGDLS, YYNGEE. The source of the sample is a study of Ad26.COV2.S vaccination and SARS-CoV-2 variants. Looking at the study overall: Recipients of Ad26.COV2.S got it intramuscularly, once or twice 56 days apart.

This table comes from immunoSEQ multiplex PCR, and its TCRdb copy is limited to in-frame clones, with some not included. The profile shows a few hundred thousand clones, about nine tenths of them singletons. Treatment noted: over 15 received Ad26.COV2.S at low or high dose, single or two shots; roughly five received placebo; per-sample allocation not given. The samples date from day 63 after the first vaccine or placebo injection. A Boston adult aged 18-55 years was the donor. SARS-CoV-2 spike from the Wuhan strain was encoded by the vaccine, an Ad26 vector. Findings and limits, study-wide: Spike-specific TCR breadth was greater in vaccine than placebo recipients.

The chain couples TRBV9 to TRBJ2-7; possibly TRBD2 for D (7 bases). The TCR was taken from a person aged 18-60 years who received the Ad26.COV2.S COVID-19 vaccine or a placebo. Sample: peripheral blood, taken in a trial of Ad26.COV2.S vaccine versus placebo. The CDR3 nucleotides read TGTGCCAGCAGCACCCGGGGGCTGGGAGGGGACGAGCAGTACTTC. Residues: CASSTRGLGGDEQYF.